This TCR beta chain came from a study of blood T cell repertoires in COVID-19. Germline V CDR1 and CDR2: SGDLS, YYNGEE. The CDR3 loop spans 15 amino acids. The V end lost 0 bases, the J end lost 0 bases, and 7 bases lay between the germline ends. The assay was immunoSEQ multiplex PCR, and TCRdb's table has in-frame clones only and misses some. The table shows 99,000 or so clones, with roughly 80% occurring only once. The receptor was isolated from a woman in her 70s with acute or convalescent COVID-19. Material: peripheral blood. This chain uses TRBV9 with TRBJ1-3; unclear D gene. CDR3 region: CASSVDGSSGNTIYF. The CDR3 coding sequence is TGTGCCAGCAGCGTAGACGGTAGCTCTGGAAACACCATATATTTT. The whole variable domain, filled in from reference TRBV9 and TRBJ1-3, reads DSGVTQTPKHLITATGQRVTLRCSPRSGDLSVYWYQQSLDQGLQFLIQYYNGEERAKGNILERFSAQQFPDLHSELNLSSLELGDSALYFCASSVDGSSGNTIYFGEGSWLTVV.